This entry is about one T cell receptor beta chain. Some clones are missing from TCRdb's copy, which holds only in-frame ones; the method was immunoSEQ multiplex PCR. This table holds approximately 46,000 clones, 85% found once. The data stem from a study of radiotherapy plus CTLA-4 blockade in lung cancer. Study-level background: Patients showed objective responses in about a sixth of cases, and disease control was achieved by 30% to 35%.

V shed 2 bases and J shed 1 base, with 5 bases lying between them. Germline CDR1 MNHEY, CDR2 SVGAGI. This CDR3 comprises 13 residues. The chain employs TRBV6-5 and TRBJ1-1; no definite D call. The clonotype comes from a human donor with non-small cell lung cancer whose response to radiotherapy plus ipilimumab could not be evaluated. The sequencing used peripheral blood, collected from a patient treated with radiotherapy plus ipilimumab. The CDR3 bases are TGTGCCAGCAGTTACGCCGGGAACACTGAAGCTTTCTTT. Translated: CASSYAGNTEAFF.